These T cell receptor beta chains were read from a single sample in a study of neoadjuvant anti-PD-1 for oral cavity cancer. Some clones are missing from TCRdb's copy, which holds only in-frame ones; the method was immunoSEQ multiplex PCR. The repertoire includes just under 70,000 clones, approximately 85% of them detected once, and 3% to 3.5% sits in the top ten. The sequencing here drew on PBMCs, taken after nivolumab (anti-PD-1) treatment. The receptors derive from a person aged 40 to 85 with oral cavity squamous cell carcinoma. Each CDR3 is given with its conserved first and last residue. The D gene is left open where the match is weak. Expanded clones are given a class, and other clones once, few, many or no size at all.

D	size	V	length	J	DNA	CDR3
NA	NA	TRBV6-5	15	TRBJ2-5	TGTGCCAGCAGTTACTCGGCCAGGGGTCAAGAGACCCAGTACTTC	CASSYSARGQETQYF
NA	NA	TRBV2	15	TRBJ1-4	TGTGCCAGCAGTCCTCAGGCAGGGTTCTATGAAAAACTGTTTTTT	CASSPQAGFYEKLFF
TRBD2	NA	TRBV9	16	TRBJ2-1	TGTGCCAGCAGCGTAGGCGGGAGCGGGCCTTACAATGAGCAGTTCTTC	CASSVGGSGPYNEQFF
NA	few	TRBV19	16	TRBJ2-7	TGTGCCAGTAGTATAGGGACCGGACAGAGCTCCTACGAGCAGTACTTC	CASSIGTGQSSYEQYF
NA	NA	TRBV2	16	TRBJ1-3	TGTGCCAGCAGTGAGAGCGCACTGGGCTCTGGAAACACCATATATTTT	CASSESALGSGNTIYF
NA	NA	TRBV7-3	13	TRBJ2-2	TGTGCCAGCAGCAAAGGGAGCACCGGGGAGCTGTTTTTT	CASSKGSTGELFF
NA	NA	TRBV11-2	14	TRBJ2-2	TGTGCCAGCAACCAAGGGCCCAACACCGGGGAGCTGTTTTTT	CASNQGPNTGELFF
TRBD1	few	TRBV5-1	15	TRBJ2-7	TGCGCCAGCAGCCTCTCCGGGACAGGGGTCTACGAGCAGTACTTC	CASSLSGTGVYEQYF
TRBD2	once	TRBV11-2	15	TRBJ2-1	TGTGCCAGCAGCTTAGCTACTAGCGGGAGCAATGAGCAGTTCTTC	CASSLATSGSNEQFF
NA	NA	TRBV7-7	14	TRBJ1-2	TGTGCTAGCAGCCCACTCGGGGGGAACTATGGCTACACCTTC	CASSPLGGNYGYTF
NA	NA	TRBV2	15	TRBJ2-6	TGTGCCAGCTCACCTAATTCTCCTGGGGCCAACGTCCTGACTTTC	CASSPNSPGANVLTF
NA	NA	TRBV19	14	TRBJ1-1	TGTGCCAGTAGTATCAGTCAAACGAACACTGAAGCTTTCTTT	CASSISQTNTEAFF
TRBD1	NA	TRBV7-3	15	TRBJ1-1	TGTGCCAGCAGCTTAACAGGGGGCCCGAACACTGAAGCTTTCTTT	CASSLTGGPNTEAFF
NA	NA	TRBV6-1	12	TRBJ1-3	TGTGCCAGCAGTCCTCAGGGGAACACCATATATTTT	CASSPQGNTIYF
TRBD1	NA	TRBV11-2	16	TRBJ2-5	TGTGCCAGCAGCCCCATCGGACAGGGCGGTTCAGAGACCCAGTACTTC	CASSPIGQGGSETQYF
NA	once	TRBV28	12	TRBJ2-1	TGTGCCAGCGGGGCCTCCTACAATGAGCAGTTCTTC	CASGASYNEQFF
NA	NA	TRBV15	13	TRBJ1-2	TGTGCCACCAGCAGACCAGACATCTATGGCTACACCTTC	CATSRPDIYGYTF
NA	NA	TRBV28	15	TRBJ2-6	TGTGCCAGCTTAGATGCAGGGTCTGGGGCCAACGTCCTGACTTTC	CASLDAGSGANVLTF
TRBD1	NA	TRBV6-1	14	TRBJ1-1	TGTGCCAGCAGTGTACAGGGGTTTTACACTGAAGCTTTCTTT	CASSVQGFYTEAFF
NA	once	TRBV11-3	18	TRBJ2-6	TGTGCCAGCAGCTTAGGTACCCGGGCGAACTCTGGGGCCAACGTCCTGACTTTC	CASSLGTRANSGANVLTF
TRBD2	NA	TRBV10-3	16	TRBJ2-2	TGTGCCATTATGCCCGGACTAGCGGGAGAGAGCGGGGAGCTGTTTTTT	CAIMPGLAGESGELFF
NA	NA	TRBV9	15	TRBJ2-6	TGTGCCAGCAGCTTAACAGGGTTCGGGGCCAACGTCCTGACTTTC	CASSLTGFGANVLTF
NA	NA	TRBV14	13	TRBJ2-7	TGTGCCAGCAGCCCCCAGGAAGGCGGCGAGCAGTACTTC	CASSPQEGGEQYF
TRBD1	NA	TRBV2	14	TRBJ2-5	TGTGCCAGCAGTGGGACAGGGGGGTCGGAGACCCAGTACTTC	CASSGTGGSETQYF